The next 30 T cell receptor beta chains were all read from a single sample in a study of blood T cell repertoires in COVID-19. Sequencing was performed with immunoSEQ multiplex PCR; in TCRdb, only in-frame clones are kept and a portion is missing. The data show about 150,000 clones, less than 90% seen once. Material: peripheral blood. The receptor set was obtained from a woman aged 70-85 years with acute or convalescent COVID-19.

J is TRBJ2-5 and V is TRBV4-1; weak D call: TRBD2 (7 bases). The germline V and J ends were trimmed by 1 base and 4 bases, with 16 bases remaining between them. CDR1 is MGHRA, CDR2 YSYEKL, per germline. The CDR3 spans 16 residues. This chain's CDR3 is CASSQVGGGAGETQYF. The CDR3 DNA reads TGCGCCAGCAGCCAAGTTGGAGGGGGGGCAGGAGAGACCCAGTACTTC.

As DNA, the CDR3 is TGTGCCAGTAGTCTACAATCCGGGCGGGGTAATTCACCCCTCCACTTT. Protein product: CASSLQSGRGNSPLHF. The chain uses TRBV19 and TRBJ1-6; D call uncertain. This CDR3 contains 16 residues. Trimming stripped 5 bases from V and 6 bases from J, with 17 bases between. Germline assignment: CDR1 LNHDA and CDR2 SQIVND (reference sequence).

V is TRBV5-1 and J is TRBJ1-6, with 7 positions matching TRBD1. The junction had 6 bases not matched to a gene; V was cut back by 3 bases and J by 3 bases. The germline gives CDR1 SGHRS, CDR2 YFSETQ. The CDR3 has 16 residues. CDR3 coding DNA: TGCGCCAGCAGCTCTCAGGGGGTTGGCTATAATTCACCCCTCCACTTT. Protein sequence: CASSSQGVGYNSPLHF.

CDR3 coding DNA: TGTGCCAGCAGAGGACAGGGGGCGACTAATGAAAAACTGTTTTTT. It encodes CASRGQGATNEKLFF. The rearrangement uses TRBV2 and TRBJ1-4; 11 positions agree with TRBD1. With V trimmed by 6 bases and J by 2 bases, 2 bases remained unmatched. From germline, CDR1 is SNHLY and CDR2 FYNNEI. CDR3 length: 15 amino acids.

There are a few counts of this clone. The V call is TRBV2, the J call TRBJ2-1, with D maybe TRBD1 (5 bases). Trimming removed 2 bases at V and 2 bases at J, with 16 bases between. Germline CDR1 reads SNHLY; CDR2 reads FYNNEI. CDR3 length: 17 residues. Here the CDR3 DNA reads TGTGCCAGCAGTGAAATAAAAGGGGCCCAAACCTACAATGAGCAGTTCTTC. The encoded protein is CASSEIKGAQTYNEQFF.

A note on this clone: One end of the junction is discordant with germline, which a read error may explain. The J gene is TRBJ1-5, the V gene TRBV19; D may be TRBD1 (6 bases). Per the germline V gene, CDR1 is LNHDA and CDR2 is SQIVND (reference sequence). This CDR3 is 13 amino acids long. The CDR3 spells CASSVDRQAPQHF. CDR3 coding DNA: TGTGCCAGTAGTGTAGACCGACAGGCGCCCCAGCATTTT. Looking up the rest from reference TRBV19 and TRBJ1-5 gives the full variable domain: DGGITQSPKYLFRKEGQNVTLSCEQNLNHDAMYWYRQDPGQGLRLIYYSQIVNDFQKGDIAEGYSVSREKKESFPLTVTSAQKNPTAFYLCASSVDRQAPQHFGDGTRLSIL.

The V gene is TRBV27, the J gene TRBJ2-1; D is perhaps TRBD1 (5 bases). Trimming cost V 3 bases and J 6 bases, with 9 bases left between them. CDR1 and CDR2 (germline): MNHEY, SMNVEV (reference sequence). The CDR3 is made up of 13 amino acids. The chain's CDR3 is CASSLAGSNEQFF. The CDR3 DNA reads as TGTGCCAGCAGTTTGGCAGGGTCCAATGAGCAGTTCTTC.

The CDR3 reads CASSPWTGDYGYTF. The CDR3 DNA is TGTGCCAGCAGCCCATGGACAGGGGACTATGGCTACACCTTC. The chain recombines TRBV3-1 (or the pseudogene TRBV3-2) with TRBJ1-2; 9 bases line up with TRBD1. Trimming took 4 bases from V and 3 from J; bases not matched to a gene: 3. Germline lookup yields CDR1 LGHDT and CDR2 YNNKEL (reference sequence). This CDR3 comprises 14 residues.

The V gene is TRBV6-1, the J gene TRBJ2-2; 11 bases map to TRBD1. J lost 5 bases, V lost 2 bases, and 4 bases had no gene match. The germline V gene has CDR1 MNHNS and CDR2 SASEGT. The CDR3 consists of 16 residues. In DNA form, the CDR3 reads TGTGCCAGCAGTGAAACGGACAGGGGGCGAACCGGGGAGCTGTTTTTT. Its translation is CASSETDRGRTGELFF.

A single count supports this clone. The gene calls are TRBV30 and TRBJ2-7, with 7 bases lining up with TRBD1. V lost 0 bases to trimming and J lost 3 bases; unmatched junction nucleotides: 14. CDR1 is GTSNPN and CDR2 is SVGIG in the germline V gene (reference sequence). CDR3 length: 17 residues. CDR3 sequence (DNA): TGTGCCTGGAGTGTACAAGGTCTGAGACAGGGCTTCTACGAGCAGTACTTC. As protein: CAWSVQGLRQGFYEQYF.

The J gene is TRBJ1-1, the V gene TRBV14; no reliable D call. Germline V gene lookup returns CDR1 SGHDN and CDR2 FVKESK. V gave up 4 bases and J gave up 1 base, with 7 bases separating them. The CDR3 has 13 residues. The CDR3, as DNA: TGTGCCAGCAGCCGCGAATGGAACACTGAAGCTTTCTTT. Translation gives CASSREWNTEAFF.

The chain carries TRBV7-2 and TRBJ1-5, with D perhaps matching TRBD1 (5 bases). V was pared by 0 bases and J by 4 bases, with 10 bases between. The CDR3 has 15 amino acids. Germline V lookup: CDR1 SGHTA, CDR2 FQGNSA. CDR3: CASSLAGVVNQPQHF. Here the CDR3 DNA reads TGTGCCAGCAGCTTAGCAGGGGTAGTGAATCAGCCCCAGCATTTT.

The chain recombines TRBV29-1 with TRBJ1-5, with D possibly matching TRBD1 (6 bases). The germline V and J ends were trimmed by 6 bases and 5 bases, with 17 bases remaining between them. CDR3 length: 14 residues. CDR1 SQVTM and CDR2 ANQGSEA come from the germline V gene. Here the CDR3 reads CSVAEQGYDQPQHF. Here the CDR3 DNA reads TGCAGCGTAGCCGAACAGGGTTACGATCAGCCCCAGCATTTT.

The genes are TRBV24-1 and TRBJ2-5, with 14 positions matching TRBD2. The V segment lost 2 bases and the J segment 5 bases; nucleotides outside the gene matches: 9. The CDR3 loop spans 18 amino acids. Germline CDR1 KGHDR, CDR2 SFDVKD. DNA of the CDR3: TGTGCCACCAGTGATTCCGGGACTAGCGGGGGTAGGTGGGAGACCCAGTACTTC. The encoded protein is CATSDSGTSGGRWETQYF.

With respect to this clone: The sample has other DNA sequences that encode this CDR3 too. The chain carries TRBV7-2 and TRBJ2-7; D might be TRBD2 (7 bases). There are 16 residues in the CDR3. CDR1 and CDR2 (germline): SGHTA, FQGNSA. V was clipped by 5 bases and J by 7 bases, with 24 bases between them. CDR3 sequence: CASSPGGGRGPGEQYF. The DNA of the CDR3 is TGTGCCAGCAGCCCAGGTGGGGGGCGGGGGCCGGGGGAGCAGTACTTC.

The chain has TRBV18 and TRBJ1-2, with D perhaps matching TRBD1 (5 bases). The CDR3 consists of 14 residues. Trimming took off 3 bases at V and 6 bases at J, with 14 bases between the two ends. The V gene's germline CDR1 is KGHSH and CDR2 LQKENI. CDR3 DNA: TGTGCCAGCTCACCTTTAAGGGGACTAGATGGCTACACCTTC. This encodes CASSPLRGLDGYTF.

The genes are TRBV6-1 and TRBJ2-1, with 12 bases fitting TRBD2. With V trimmed by 2 bases and J by 9 bases, 11 bases remained unmatched. The CDR3 sequence is 17 residues long. From germline, CDR1 is MNHNS and CDR2 SASEGT. CDR3 in amino acids: CASSEKRLAGAYGEQFF. The DNA for the CDR3 is TGTGCCAGCAGTGAAAAGAGACTAGCGGGGGCTTACGGTGAGCAGTTCTTC.

The chain links TRBV6-1 to TRBJ1-6, with D uncertain. Trimming took 3 bases from V and 6 from J, leaving 6 bases between them. The CDR3 extends over 13 amino acids. CDR1 is MNHNS and CDR2 is SASEGT in the germline V gene. The CDR3 DNA reads as TGTGCCAGCAGTGATAAACTTAATTCACCCCTCCACTTT. It codes for CASSDKLNSPLHF.

This rearrangement joins TRBV4-3 to TRBJ1-6; 7 nucleotides align to TRBD1. Germline lookup yields CDR1 LGHNA and CDR2 YSLEER. This CDR3 has 15 amino acids. V lost 1 base, J lost 3 bases, and 0 bases stayed unmatched. The CDR3 sequence: CASSQGTGYNSPLHF. The CDR3 DNA sequence: TGCGCCAGCAGCCAAGGGACAGGCTATAATTCACCCCTCCACTTT.

This chain uses TRBV6-1 with TRBJ2-1; D possibly matches TRBD1 or TRBD2 (10 bases each). The germline CDR1 and CDR2 sequences are MNHNS and SASEGT. The CDR3 has 19 residues. Trimming stripped 4 bases from V and 4 bases from J, with 26 bases between. The CDR3 reads CASSGRDRGVAGGYNEQFF. Here the CDR3 DNA reads TGTGCCAGCAGTGGCCGGGACAGGGGAGTAGCGGGGGGATACAATGAGCAGTTCTTC.

The J gene is TRBJ2-1, the V gene TRBV19, with 8 bases lining up with TRBD1. The junction had 9 bases not matched to a gene; V was cut back by 5 bases and J by 0 bases. The CDR3 sequence is 17 residues long. The germline V gene has CDR1 LNHDA and CDR2 SQIVND (reference sequence). The CDR3 loop is CASSPRTGGSSYNEQFF. CDR3 DNA sequence: TGTGCCAGTAGTCCCCGTACAGGGGGGAGCTCCTACAATGAGCAGTTCTTC. Full variable domain (outside the CDR3, taken from reference TRBV19 and TRBJ2-1): DGGITQSPKYLFRKEGQNVTLSCEQNLNHDAMYWYRQDPGQGLRLIYYSQIVNDFQKGDIAEGYSVSREKKESFPLTVTSAQKNPTAFYLCASSPRTGGSSYNEQFFGPGTRLTVL.

This clone showed up just a few times. This chain uses TRBV3-1 (or the pseudogene TRBV3-2) with TRBJ1-5, with 8 bases identical to TRBD1. Germline V gene sequence: CDR1 LGHDT, CDR2 YNNKEL (reference sequence). The CDR3 consists of 15 residues. V lost 5 bases to trimming and J lost 6 bases; unmatched junction nucleotides: 9. CDR3 sequence: CASSYLTTGVQPQHF. CDR3 DNA: TGTGCCAGCAGCTACCTCACGACAGGGGTTCAGCCCCAGCATTTT.

The rearrangement joins TRBV7-3 to TRBJ2-2, with a possible D match to TRBD1 (5 bases). The CDR3 sequence is 14 residues long. Per germline, CDR1 SGHTA and CDR2 FQGTGA. The V and J ends lost 2 bases and 4 bases respectively, with 8 bases between them. The CDR3 region has the DNA TGTGCCAGCAGCTTAGACAGATTCACCGGGGAGCTGTTTTTT. Its protein is CASSLDRFTGELFF.

The rearrangement joins TRBV18 to TRBJ1-6; D possibly corresponds to TRBD1 (6 bases). The CDR3 loop spans 14 amino acids. V gave up 6 bases and J gave up 10 bases, with 16 bases separating them. Germline values: CDR1 KGHSH, CDR2 LQKENI. The CDR3 is CASSLDRKGSPLHF. DNA for the CDR3: TGTGCCAGCTCCCTTGACAGGAAGGGATCACCCCTCCACTTT.

The chain uses TRBV10-3 and TRBJ1-2, with D unresolved. Trimming left V 3 bases short and J 2 bases short, with 10 bases between. The CDR3 loop spans 14 amino acids. Germline assignment: CDR1 ENHRY and CDR2 SYGVKD. CDR3 in amino acids: CAISDRTGNYGYTF. The CDR3 coding sequence is TGTGCCATCAGTGATCGGACGGGGAACTATGGCTACACCTTC.

The sample holds one count of this clone. The rearrangement links TRBV11-3 to TRBJ2-1; 12 nucleotides line up with TRBD2. V gave up 4 bases and J gave up 7 bases; unmatched junction bases: 5. The germline V gene encodes CDR1 SGHNT and CDR2 YENEEA. The CDR3 covers 15 residues. The DNA of the CDR3 is TGTGCCAGCAGCTCCCCCGGACTAGCGGGAAATGAGCAGTTCTTC. Protein sequence: CASSSPGLAGNEQFF.

The V gene is TRBV19, the J gene TRBJ2-5; 8 nucleotides line up with TRBD2. With 4 bases clipped from V and 7 bases from J, the junction kept 11 bases outside the gene matches. Germline-derived CDR1 and CDR2 are LNHDA and SQIVND (reference sequence). The CDR3 totals 15 residues. This chain's CDR3 is CASSRPGLEAATQYF. The CDR3 DNA follows: TGTGCCAGTAGTAGACCGGGACTAGAGGCGGCGACCCAGTACTTC. The full variable domain, completed using reference TRBV19 and TRBJ2-5, is DGGITQSPKYLFRKEGQNVTLSCEQNLNHDAMYWYRQDPGQGLRLIYYSQIVNDFQKGDIAEGYSVSREKKESFPLTVTSAQKNPTAFYLCASSRPGLEAATQYFGPGTRLLVL.

The chain combines TRBV3-1 (or the pseudogene TRBV3-2) with TRBJ1-1; maybe TRBD1 (5 bases). Germline V gene data show CDR1 as LGHDT and CDR2 as YNNKEL (reference sequence). The ends were cut back, 0 bases at V and 4 bases at J, with 9 bases in the middle. This CDR3 is built from 14 residues. CDR3 in DNA: TGTGCCAGCAGCCAAGAGCCCGGGGGCACTGAAGCTTTCTTT. It encodes CASSQEPGGTEAFF.

The chain combines TRBV14 with TRBJ1-1, with unresolved D. There are 17 residues in the CDR3. Germline loops: CDR1 SGHDN, CDR2 FVKESK. The V end lost 1 base, the J end lost 3 bases, and 18 bases lay between the germline ends. CDR3 coding DNA: TGTGCCAGCAGCCAAGTATGGGGAGCGGGCAGGCACACTGAAGCTTTCTTT. Its protein is CASSQVWGAGRHTEAFF. Variable domain in full (rest from reference TRBV14 and TRBJ1-1): EAGVTQFPSHSVIEKGQTVTLRCDPISGHDNLYWYRRVMGKEIKFLLHFVKESKQDESGMPNNRFLAERTGGTYSTLKVQPAELEDSGVYFCASSQVWGAGRHTEAFFGQGTRLTVV.

The chain couples TRBV7-8 to TRBJ2-5; tentatively, D is TRBD2 (6 bases). The V gene lost 5 bases and the J gene lost 5 bases, with 21 bases spanning the gap. Looked up from germline, CDR1 is SGHVS and CDR2 is FQNEAQ. The CDR3 contains 16 residues. The CDR3 region has the DNA TGTGCCAGCAGCACGGTGGGTAGGGACTCTGGTGAGACCCAGTACTTC. Protein sequence: CASSTVGRDSGETQYF.